These 13 T cell receptor beta chains were all obtained from the same sample, sequenced in a study of vaccination effects on CD4 cells after COVID-19. Using immunoSEQ multiplex PCR, the repertoire was profiled, and TCRdb retains in-frame clones only, with some absent. The table lists approximately 22,000 clones, around 75% of them singletons. These TCRs' antigens remain unknown. Antigen-specific CD4+ T cells were expanded with viral peptide pools in the ViraFEST assay before sequencing. Culture proceeded for nine to ten days, and CD4+ T cells were then isolated. A positive SARS-CoV-2 PCR test fell between March and December 2020. This material consisted of CD4+ T cells from PBMCs cultured with a peptide pool, taken before COVID-19 vaccination. The receptor set was obtained from a human donor who had a prior SARS-CoV-2 infection.

V is TRBV5-1 and J is TRBJ2-1; D remains ambiguous. The germline gives CDR1 SGHRS, CDR2 YFSETQ. V was shortened by 4 bases and J by 4 bases, with 12 bases between the two germline ends. The CDR3 has 14 amino acids. CDR3 nucleotide sequence: TGCGCCAGCAGCGACGGCCAGCTGTACAATGAGCAGTTCTTC. Its protein product is CASSDGQLYNEQFF.

The V gene is TRBV4-1, the J gene TRBJ1-3, with D unresolved. The CDR3 loop spans 14 amino acids. V was cut by 4 bases and J by 3 bases, with 10 bases left in between. Germline lookup yields CDR1 MGHRA and CDR2 YSYEKL. The CDR3, as DNA: TGCGCCAGCAGCCCCAATTCCTATGGAAACACCATATATTTT. Protein sequence: CASSPNSYGNTIYF.

The J gene is TRBJ2-5, the V gene TRBV7-9, with TRBD2 matching 11 bases. Germline loops: CDR1 SEHNR, CDR2 FQNEAQ (reference sequence). V lost 4 bases to trimming and J lost 3 bases; unmatched junction nucleotides: 1. CDR3 length: 14 amino acids. The CDR3 nucleotides are TGTGCCAGCAGCTCGGGACTAGCGGAAGAGACCCAGTACTTC. Protein: CASSSGLAEETQYF.

The chain joins TRBV7-9 to TRBJ2-7; no clear D. CDR1 SEHNR and CDR2 FQNEAQ come from the germline V gene (reference sequence). V lost 3 bases and J 0 bases, leaving 15 bases between the germline ends. The CDR3 consists of 16 residues. CDR3: CASSLGSARSSYEQYF. DNA for the CDR3: TGTGCCAGCAGCTTGGGGTCGGCCAGGAGCTCCTACGAGCAGTACTTC.

The genes are TRBV24-1 and TRBJ2-3; TRBD2 matches at 13 bases. This CDR3 contains 18 residues. CDR1 KGHDR and CDR2 SFDVKD come from the germline V gene. With V trimmed by 5 bases and J by 1 base, 8 bases remained unmatched. CDR3 region: CATSGPGLAGMGTDTQYF. CDR3 coding DNA: TGTGCCACCAGTGGCCCGGGACTAGCGGGGATGGGCACAGATACGCAGTATTTT.

The chain combines TRBV15 with TRBJ1-2, with 7 bases lining up with TRBD1. The CDR3 runs to 12 residues. CDR1 LNHNV and CDR2 YYDKDF come from the germline V gene (reference sequence). The junction had 1 base not matched to a gene; V was cut back by 5 bases and J by 4 bases. The CDR3 DNA reads TGTGCCACCAGCCGGGACAGCTATGGCTACACCTTC. Translation gives CATSRDSYGYTF.

V usage is TRBV5-1 and J usage is TRBJ2-6; D may be TRBD1 (6 bases). V lost 4 bases and J lost 6, with 23 bases in between. The CDR3 sequence is 18 residues long. Germline lookup yields CDR1 SGHRS and CDR2 YFSETQ. The CDR3 nucleotides are TGCGCCAGCAGCCGCGGACAGCGAAACGTCCTGGAGGCCAACGTCCTGACTTTC. This gives the protein CASSRGQRNVLEANVLTF.

The chain couples TRBV30 to TRBJ2-7, with 7 positions matching TRBD1. Germline CDR1 reads GTSNPN; CDR2 reads SVGIG (reference sequence). This CDR3 comprises 14 residues. V shed 4 bases, J shed 5 bases, and the junction held 11 bases outside the gene matches. The CDR3 nucleotides are TGTGCCTGGACCCGCCCGGGACAGATGAACGAGCAGTACTTC. This translates into CAWTRPGQMNEQYF.

V usage is TRBV27 and J usage is TRBJ2-2, with 7 bases that match TRBD2. CDR3 size: 14 residues. Trimming at V came to 9 bases and at J to 1 base, leaving 5 bases not matched to a gene. Germline V gene lookup returns CDR1 MNHEY and CDR2 SMNVEV (reference sequence). This chain's CDR3 is CASKRGRNTGELFF. CDR3 nucleotides: TGTGCCAGTAAGCGGGGTAGGAACACCGGGGAGCTGTTTTTT.

The chain combines TRBV5-1 with TRBJ1-5; TRBD1 might be the D (6 bases). Germline values: CDR1 SGHRS, CDR2 YFSETQ. Trimming removed 1 base at V and 0 bases at J, with 8 bases between. This CDR3 comprises 15 residues. The CDR3: CASSLMGASNQPQHF. In DNA form, the CDR3 reads TGCGCCAGCAGCTTGATGGGGGCTAGCAATCAGCCCCAGCATTTT.

This clone came up once. J is TRBJ2-4 and V is TRBV7-2, with 8 nucleotides matching TRBD2. CDR1 is SGHTA and CDR2 is FQGNSA in the germline V gene. With V trimmed by 3 bases and J by 0 bases, 4 bases remained unmatched. CDR3 length: 16 amino acids. The chain's CDR3 is CASSFSGGVAKNIQYF. CDR3 coding DNA: TGTGCCAGCAGCTTCAGCGGGGGTGTAGCCAAAAACATTCAGTACTTC.

The gene calls are TRBV3-1 (or the pseudogene TRBV3-2) and TRBJ2-1; the match to TRBD2 covers 15 bases. J was trimmed by 7 bases and V by 6 bases; bases with no gene match: 10. The CDR3 has 17 residues. Per the germline V gene, CDR1 is LGHDT and CDR2 is YNNKEL (reference sequence). CDR3 in amino acids: CASSFEPGTSGRNEQFF. The CDR3 DNA reads TGTGCCAGCAGTTTCGAACCCGGGACTAGCGGGAGGAATGAGCAGTTCTTC.

This chain joins TRBV9 and TRBJ2-5; D might be TRBD2 (5 bases). The CDR3 spans 14 residues. Germline loops: CDR1 SGDLS, CDR2 YYNGEE. With 4 bases removed from V and 4 bases from J, the gap between germline ends came to 14 bases. The CDR3 here is CASSNAAGGETQYF. The DNA for the CDR3 is TGTGCCAGCAGCAACGCCGCGGGTGGAGAGACCCAGTACTTC.